This TCR beta chain was found in a study of blood T cells in healthy people across ages. It was with a sample-barcoded 5' primer and a J-beta primer mix that a second PCR of about 7 to 12 cycles was run. TCRdb recomputed calls from the 5' RACE reads with MiXCR, one row per CDR3 protein. The sample includes 1,300,000 or so distinct CDR3 sequences, around 59% of them seen just once. In this sample, this clonotype turned up a few times. Germline lookup yields CDR1 MNHEY and CDR2 SVGEGT. V dropped 7 bases and J dropped 2 bases, with 15 bases sitting between them. The CDR3 totals 14 residues. The receptor's source is a man between 18 and 35 years old in good health. The chain recombines TRBV6-2 or TRBV6-3 with TRBJ2-7, with D tentatively TRBD1 (5 bases). The sample consisted of blood. CDR3 in DNA: TGTGCCAGCACCCAGACCGACAGACCCTACGAGCAGTACTTC. Amino acids: CASTQTDRPYEQYF.